This is a list of T cell receptor beta chains from one sample in a study of early T cells in non-severe SARS-CoV-2 infection. One entry per CDR3 protein, called by TCRdb with MiXCR from the 5' RACE reads. In the table there are 25,000 to 35,000 distinct CDR3 sequences, roughly 7% of which are singletons. The sample comprised whole blood. These receptors all stem from an adult who was a healthcare worker with PCR-confirmed SARS-CoV-2 infection or an uninfected control (not recorded which). The CDR3 runs from the conserved cysteine through the conserved F or W. Each record gives: J gene, V gene, CDR3 protein.

J gene: TRBJ2-1
V gene: TRBV25-1
CDR3 protein: CASSEYGRPGRKNEQFF

J gene: TRBJ1-5
V gene: TRBV28
CDR3 protein: CASKQGGKGNQPQHF

J gene: TRBJ2-7
V gene: TRBV11-2
CDR3 protein: CASSPLSGQGSEQYF

J gene: TRBJ2-7
V gene: TRBV5-1
CDR3 protein: CASSLRVGHVYEQYF

J gene: TRBJ2-1
V gene: TRBV27
CDR3 protein: CASSLSRRTSGIRMYNEQFF

J gene: TRBJ2-3
V gene: TRBV20-1
CDR3 protein: CSARSRSGRNTDTQYF

J gene: TRBJ2-7
V gene: TRBV6-5
CDR3 protein: CASSSVTSGSSYEQYF

J gene: TRBJ2-7
V gene: TRBV27
CDR3 protein: CASKGHRGEQYF

J gene: TRBJ1-5
V gene: TRBV5-5
CDR3 protein: CASSLGPDGVQPQHF

J gene: TRBJ2-3
V gene: TRBV20-1
CDR3 protein: CSARTSGRAPDTQYF

J gene: TRBJ2-1
V gene: TRBV18
CDR3 protein: CASSPAGTSANEQFF

J gene: TRBJ2-7
V gene: TRBV7-9
CDR3 protein: CASSPWEGNEQYF

J gene: TRBJ2-7
V gene: TRBV7-3
CDR3 protein: CASSLNAGYEQYF

J gene: TRBJ1-2
V gene: TRBV18
CDR3 protein: CASSPNMGQRGENSGYGYTF

J gene: TRBJ2-1
V gene: TRBV5-5
CDR3 protein: CASGQGVNNEQFF

J gene: TRBJ2-1
V gene: TRBV20-1
CDR3 protein: CSARPLGYNEQFF

J gene: TRBJ1-2
V gene: TRBV11-2
CDR3 protein: CASSLGDRTRHGYTF

J gene: TRBJ1-1
V gene: TRBV7-3
CDR3 protein: CASSRQGGAEAFF

J gene: TRBJ2-3
V gene: TRBV6-6
CDR3 protein: CASSTTSGVTDTQYF

J gene: TRBJ2-7
V gene: TRBV5-1
CDR3 protein: CASRKGVADYEQYF

J gene: TRBJ1-4
V gene: TRBV20-1
CDR3 protein: CSARGPKEEKLFF

J gene: TRBJ2-1
V gene: TRBV20-1
CDR3 protein: CSPRDRGANSYNEQFF

J gene: TRBJ2-3
V gene: TRBV12-5
CDR3 protein: CASGLDGRADTQYF

J gene: TRBJ2-1
V gene: TRBV7-2
CDR3 protein: CASSAMVAGTAEQFF

J gene: TRBJ1-3
V gene: TRBV20-1
CDR3 protein: CSAEMEGANTIYF

J gene: TRBJ2-1
V gene: TRBV19
CDR3 protein: CASSIPGSSYNEQFF

J gene: TRBJ1-2
V gene: TRBV7-9
CDR3 protein: CASSLEGTGGGIYGYTF

J gene: TRBJ2-7
V gene: TRBV13
CDR3 protein: CASSFGGRTGGQYF

J gene: TRBJ2-5
V gene: TRBV7-6
CDR3 protein: CATREFGETQYF

J gene: TRBJ2-7
V gene: TRBV14
CDR3 protein: CASSPRPGTYEQYF

J gene: TRBJ2-1
V gene: TRBV4-2
CDR3 protein: CASSQVTAAGGGNEQFF

J gene: TRBJ1-3
V gene: TRBV28
CDR3 protein: CASSLDHSGNTIYF

J gene: TRBJ2-7
V gene: TRBV4-1
CDR3 protein: CASSLQAGGTYEQYF

J gene: TRBJ1-2
V gene: TRBV29-1
CDR3 protein: CSAQDDGYTF

J gene: TRBJ1-1
V gene: TRBV20-1
CDR3 protein: CSARDIQQNTEAFF

J gene: TRBJ2-1
V gene: TRBV12-3/TRBV12-4
CDR3 protein: CASSTPDYEQFF

J gene: TRBJ1-2
V gene: TRBV4-3
CDR3 protein: CASSQGRGLYGYTF

J gene: TRBJ2-2
V gene: TRBV7-3
CDR3 protein: CASSFQGGPNTGELFF

J gene: TRBJ1-6
V gene: TRBV6-5
CDR3 protein: CASRPGQGLTPLHF

J gene: TRBJ2-7
V gene: TRBV10-3
CDR3 protein: CAISESLGHRAYEQYF

J gene: TRBJ2-2
V gene: TRBV20-1
CDR3 protein: CSARDPAGGIDTGELFF

J gene: TRBJ2-1
V gene: TRBV20-1
CDR3 protein: CSPWTSGHNEQFF